This TCR beta chain appears in the sequencing data of a study of neurological immune-mediated disorders. Study overall: Relapsing-remitting forms accounted for about 90% of the 34 multiple sclerosis patients and secondary progressive forms for 3.

cDNA was made by 5'RACE with 10-nucleotide random UMIs. TCRdb processed the 5' RACE reads anew with MiXCR; each CDR3 protein has one entry. The table includes just over 95,000 distinct CDR3 sequences, around 3.3% detected once. The unsorted libraries were generated from a total of 2 million PBMCs, which had been stored in RNAlater at -80 C. Many counts were recorded for this clonotype. The germline gives CDR1 DFQATT, CDR2 SNEGSKA (reference sequence). The CDR3 covers 14 residues. Trimming cost V 3 bases and J 6 bases, with 18 bases left between them. This receptor was obtained from a woman aged 18-29 years with multiple sclerosis. The chain has TRBV20-1 and TRBJ2-7; D call uncertain. Sequenced sample: PBMCs. The CDR3 DNA follows: TGCAGTGCTAGGACCGGTCTAGTTGACCCCGAGCAGTACTTC. Residues: CSARTGLVDPEQYF.